The 5 T cell receptor beta chains below come from one sample, sequenced in a study of control samples from healthy donors and cancer patients. Clones were read by immunoSEQ multiplex PCR, and TCRdb kept only the in-frame ones, dropping some. Recorded for this sample: some 190,000 clones. The source material was blood. These receptors were taken from a woman aged 25 to 39 in good health.

V gene TRBV6-2 or TRBV6-3 combines with J gene TRBJ1-2, with 7 bases that match TRBD1. V lost 1 base to trimming and J lost 3 bases; unmatched junction nucleotides: 11. The germline V gene has CDR1 MNHEY and CDR2 SVGEGT. The CDR3 covers 17 residues. The CDR3 loop reads CASSYLRTGQFYYGYTF. Here the CDR3 DNA reads TGTGCCAGCAGTTACTTACGGACGGGACAGTTTTACTATGGCTACACCTTC.

The chain has TRBV18 and TRBJ2-7; TRBD1 matches at 7 bases. The germline CDR1 and CDR2 sequences are KGHSH and LQKENI. J gave up 6 bases and V 2 bases, and 10 bases lay outside the gene matches. The CDR3 runs to 15 residues. CDR3 protein: CASSPTYRGMGEQYF. The CDR3 nucleotides are TGTGCCAGCTCACCAACATACAGGGGTATGGGCGAGCAGTACTTC.

The genes are TRBV27 and TRBJ2-3, with 9 bases matching TRBD2. V was pared by 2 bases and J by 0 bases, with 3 bases of the junction left unmatched. Germline V gene lookup returns CDR1 MNHEY and CDR2 SMNVEV (reference sequence). The CDR3 consists of 16 residues. In DNA form, the CDR3 reads TGTGCCAGCAGTTTAAGGCGGGGGGGGAGCACAGATACGCAGTATTTT. Its translation: CASSLRRGGSTDTQYF.

The chain uses TRBV5-6 and TRBJ1-3; D unresolved. The germline CDR1 and CDR2 sequences are SGHDT and YYEEEE. V was cut by 4 bases and J by 0 bases, with 11 bases left in between. The CDR3 has 15 amino acids. The CDR3 coding sequence is TGTGCCAGCAGCATCACAGTTCTCTCTGGAAACACCATATATTTT. Its translation: CASSITVLSGNTIYF.

CDR3 amino acids: CASSNLDPRGYTF. The CDR3, as DNA: TGTGCCAGCAGCAACTTAGATCCCAGGGGCTACACCTTC. The rearrangement links TRBV7-2 to TRBJ1-2; the D is unclear. Per germline, CDR1 SGHTA and CDR2 FQGNSA. The V and J ends lost 5 bases and 8 bases respectively, with 15 bases between them. This CDR3 has 13 residues.